The TCR beta chain under discussion was sequenced for a study of T-cell memory formation after mild COVID-19. TCRdb re-analysed the 5' RACE reads in MiXCR, keeping a single row per CDR3 protein. The sample contains hundreds of thousands of distinct CDR3 sequences, about a fifth of which appear only once. This CDR3 is built from 17 residues. Losses at the gene ends were 5 bases for V and 3 bases for J; bases not matched to a gene: 11. Germline values: CDR1 SGHTA, CDR2 FQGNSA. The gene calls are TRBV7-2 and TRBJ2-1; 9 bases align to TRBD2. This TCR was sampled from an adult woman who had mild COVID-19 (a few samples of this study predate the infection). Cell type and time point are not known. Sequencing was carried out using PBMCs or a T cell subset sorted from them (not recorded which). The CDR3 spells CASSVQRLAEIYNEQFF. The CDR3 DNA reads as TGTGCCAGCAGCGTCCAGCGACTAGCGGAGATCTACAATGAGCAGTTCTTC.